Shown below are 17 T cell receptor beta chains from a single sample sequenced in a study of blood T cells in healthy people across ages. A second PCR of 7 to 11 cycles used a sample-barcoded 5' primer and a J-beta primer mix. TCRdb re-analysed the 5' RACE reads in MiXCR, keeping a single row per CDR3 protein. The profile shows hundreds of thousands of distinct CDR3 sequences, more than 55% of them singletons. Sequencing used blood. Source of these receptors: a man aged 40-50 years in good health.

Written as DNA, the CDR3 is TGCAGTGCCCCAGGGGCGACAGGGCGTGTTTATGGCTACACCTTC. Amino acid sequence: CSAPGATGRVYGYTF. The gene calls are TRBV20-1 and TRBJ1-2, with 7 bases fitting TRBD1. V lost 6 bases to trimming and J lost 5 bases; unmatched junction nucleotides: 15. The V gene's germline CDR1 is DFQATT and CDR2 SNEGSKA (reference sequence). This CDR3 is built from 15 residues.

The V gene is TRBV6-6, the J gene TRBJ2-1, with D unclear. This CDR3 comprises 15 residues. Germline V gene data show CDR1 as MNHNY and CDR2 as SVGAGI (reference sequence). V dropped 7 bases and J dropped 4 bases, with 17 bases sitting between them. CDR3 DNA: TGTGCCAGCACCCCTGAGTATGCGAAATACAATGAGCAGTTCTTC. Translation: CASTPEYAKYNEQFF.

CDR3 DNA: TGTGCCAGCAGCGGTGAACGGGAATGGGAGACCCAGTACTTC. The encoded protein is CASSGEREWETQYF. The chain joins TRBV5-5 to TRBJ2-7, with a possible D match to TRBD2 (5 bases). The J call may be in error: the DNA end matches TRBJ2-5 better. CDR3 length: 14 residues. Germline CDR1 and CDR2: SGHKS and YYEKEE (reference sequence).

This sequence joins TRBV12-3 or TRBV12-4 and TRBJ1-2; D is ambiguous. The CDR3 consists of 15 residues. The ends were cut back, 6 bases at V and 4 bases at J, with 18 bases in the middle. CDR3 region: CASRTSGSESYGYTF. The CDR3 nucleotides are TGTGCCAGCAGAACTTCCGGGTCGGAGAGCTATGGCTACACCTTC.

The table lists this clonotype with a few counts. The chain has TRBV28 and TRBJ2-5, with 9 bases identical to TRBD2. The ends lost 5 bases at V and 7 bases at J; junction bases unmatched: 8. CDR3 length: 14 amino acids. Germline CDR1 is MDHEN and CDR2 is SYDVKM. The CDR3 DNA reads TGTGCCAGCAGTAACTTAGCGGGAGTGGTGACCCAGTACTTC. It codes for CASSNLAGVVTQYF.

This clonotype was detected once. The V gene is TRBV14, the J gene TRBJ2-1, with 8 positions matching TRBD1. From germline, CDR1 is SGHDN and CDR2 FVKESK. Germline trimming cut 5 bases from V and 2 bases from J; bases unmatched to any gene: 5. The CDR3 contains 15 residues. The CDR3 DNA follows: TGTGCCAGCAGCTGGGACAGGAAAGCCTACAATGAGCAGTTCTTC. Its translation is CASSWDRKAYNEQFF.

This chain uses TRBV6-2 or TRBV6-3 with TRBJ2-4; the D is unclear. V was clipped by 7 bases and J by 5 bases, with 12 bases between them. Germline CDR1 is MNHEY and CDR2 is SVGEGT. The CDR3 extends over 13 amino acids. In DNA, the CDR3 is TGTGCCAGCACCTTGATTGGCCAAAACATTCAGTACTTC. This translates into CASTLIGQNIQYF.

This CDR3 reads CASSLRPRTRQTYEQYF. In DNA form, the CDR3 reads TGTGCCAGCAGTTTAAGGCCCCGGACTAGACAGACCTACGAGCAGTACTTC. The chain links TRBV28 to TRBJ2-5; 7 positions agree with TRBD2. The assigned J gene may be wrong: the sequence end matches TRBJ2-7 better. Germline CDR1 reads MDHEN; CDR2 reads SYDVKM. The CDR3 has 17 amino acids.

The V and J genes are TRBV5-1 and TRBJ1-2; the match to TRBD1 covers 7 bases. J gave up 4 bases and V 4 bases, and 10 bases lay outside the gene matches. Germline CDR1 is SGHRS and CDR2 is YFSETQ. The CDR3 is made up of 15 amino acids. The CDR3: CASSLGDSRSYGYTF. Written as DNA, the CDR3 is TGCGCCAGCAGCCTAGGGGACAGCCGTTCCTATGGCTACACCTTC.

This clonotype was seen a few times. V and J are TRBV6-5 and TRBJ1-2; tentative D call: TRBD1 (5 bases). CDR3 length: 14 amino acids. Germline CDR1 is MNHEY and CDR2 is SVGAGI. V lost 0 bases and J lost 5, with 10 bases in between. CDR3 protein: CASSYSGGVYGYTF. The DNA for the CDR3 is TGTGCCAGCAGTTACTCCGGGGGAGTTTATGGCTACACCTTC.

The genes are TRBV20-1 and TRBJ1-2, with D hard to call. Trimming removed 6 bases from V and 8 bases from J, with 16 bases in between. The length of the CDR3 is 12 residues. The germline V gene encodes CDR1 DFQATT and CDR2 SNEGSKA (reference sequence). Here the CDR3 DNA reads TGCAGTGCAAGCCGGTCCTCTCGCGGCTACACCTTC. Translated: CSASRSSRGYTF.

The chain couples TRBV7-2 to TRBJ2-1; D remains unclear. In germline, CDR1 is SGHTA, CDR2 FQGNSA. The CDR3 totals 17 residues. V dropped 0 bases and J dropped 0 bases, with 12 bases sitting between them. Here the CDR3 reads CASSLAGTASSYNEQFF. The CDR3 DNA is TGTGCCAGCAGCTTAGCGGGAACGGCGAGCTCCTACAATGAGCAGTTCTTC.

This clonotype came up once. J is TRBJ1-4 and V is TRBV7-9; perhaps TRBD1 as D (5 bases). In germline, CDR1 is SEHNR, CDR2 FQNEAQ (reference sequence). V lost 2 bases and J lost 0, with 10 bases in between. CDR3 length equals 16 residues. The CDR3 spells CASSLRDVATNEKLFF. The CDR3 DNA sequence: TGTGCCAGCAGCTTACGGGACGTCGCAACTAATGAAAAACTGTTTTTT.

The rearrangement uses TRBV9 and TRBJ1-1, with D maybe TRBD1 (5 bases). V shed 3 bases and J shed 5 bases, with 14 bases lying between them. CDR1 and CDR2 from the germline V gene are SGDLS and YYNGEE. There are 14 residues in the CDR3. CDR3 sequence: CASSARDSSTEAFF. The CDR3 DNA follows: TGTGCCAGCAGCGCCCGCGACAGTTCGACTGAAGCTTTCTTT.

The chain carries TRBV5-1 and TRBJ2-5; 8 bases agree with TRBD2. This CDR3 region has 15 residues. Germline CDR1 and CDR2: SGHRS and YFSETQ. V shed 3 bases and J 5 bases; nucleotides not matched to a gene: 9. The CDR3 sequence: CASSSGWREDETQYF. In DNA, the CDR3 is TGCGCCAGCAGCTCCGGATGGCGGGAGGATGAGACCCAGTACTTC. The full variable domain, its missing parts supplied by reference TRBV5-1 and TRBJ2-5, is KAGVTQTPRYLIKTRGQQVTLSCSPISGHRSVSWYQQTPGQGLQFLFEYFSETQRNKGNFPGRFSGRQFSNSRSEMNVSTLELGDSALYLCASSSGWREDETQYFGPGTRLLVL.

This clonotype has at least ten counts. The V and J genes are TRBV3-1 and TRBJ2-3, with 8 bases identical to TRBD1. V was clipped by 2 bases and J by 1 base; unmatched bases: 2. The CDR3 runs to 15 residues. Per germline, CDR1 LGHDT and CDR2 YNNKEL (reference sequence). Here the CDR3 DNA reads TGTGCCAGCAGCCAACTGGGACAGGGCACAGATACGCAGTATTTT. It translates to CASSQLGQGTDTQYF.

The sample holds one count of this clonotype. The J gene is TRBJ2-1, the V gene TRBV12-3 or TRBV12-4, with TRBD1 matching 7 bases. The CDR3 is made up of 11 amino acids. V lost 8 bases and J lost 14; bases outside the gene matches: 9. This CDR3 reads CASDKTGRKFF. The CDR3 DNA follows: TGTGCCAGCGATAAGACAGGGAGAAAGTTCTTC.